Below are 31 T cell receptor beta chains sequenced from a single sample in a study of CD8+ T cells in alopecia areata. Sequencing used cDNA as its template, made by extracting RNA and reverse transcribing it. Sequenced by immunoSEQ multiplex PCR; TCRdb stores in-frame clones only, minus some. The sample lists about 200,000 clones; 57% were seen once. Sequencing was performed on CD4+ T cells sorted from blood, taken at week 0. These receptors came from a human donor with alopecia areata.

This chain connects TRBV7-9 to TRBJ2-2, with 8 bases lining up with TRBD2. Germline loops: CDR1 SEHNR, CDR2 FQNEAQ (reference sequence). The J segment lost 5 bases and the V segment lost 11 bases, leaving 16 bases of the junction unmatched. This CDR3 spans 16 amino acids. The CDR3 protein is CAGAVYISGRTGELFF. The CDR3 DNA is TGTGCCGGAGCGGTGTATATCAGCGGGAGAACCGGGGAGCTGTTTTTT.

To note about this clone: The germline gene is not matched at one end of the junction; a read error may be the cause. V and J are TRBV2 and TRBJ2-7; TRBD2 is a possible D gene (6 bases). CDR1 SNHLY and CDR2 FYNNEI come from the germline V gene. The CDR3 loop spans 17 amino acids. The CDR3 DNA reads TGTGCCAGCAGGAGTGCGGGTGGGAGCGGGCCCTCCTACGAGCGGTACTTC. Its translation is CASRSAGGSGPSYERYF. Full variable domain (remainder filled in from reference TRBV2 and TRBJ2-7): EPEVTQTPSHQVTQMGQEVILRCVPISNHLYFYWYRQILGQKVEFLVSFYNNEISEKSEIFDDQFSVERPDGSNFTLKIRSTKLEDSAMYFCASRSAGGSGPSYERYFGPGTRLTVT.

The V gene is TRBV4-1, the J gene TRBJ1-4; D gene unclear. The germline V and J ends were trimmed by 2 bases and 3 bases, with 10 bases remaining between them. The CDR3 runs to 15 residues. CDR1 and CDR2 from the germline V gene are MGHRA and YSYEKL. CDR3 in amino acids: CASSQPQRANEKLFF. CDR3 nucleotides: TGCGCCAGCAGCCAACCCCAGAGGGCTAATGAAAAACTGTTTTTT.

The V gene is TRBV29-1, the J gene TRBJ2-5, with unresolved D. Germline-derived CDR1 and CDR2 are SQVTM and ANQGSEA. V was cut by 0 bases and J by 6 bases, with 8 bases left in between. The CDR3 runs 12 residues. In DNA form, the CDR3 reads TGCAGCGTTGAAGAAATCAGGAAGACCCAGTACTTC. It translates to CSVEEIRKTQYF. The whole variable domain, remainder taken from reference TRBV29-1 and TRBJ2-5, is SAVISQKPSRDICQRGTSLTIQCQVDSQVTMMFWYRQQPGQSLTLIATANQGSEATYESGFVIDKFPISRPNLTFSTLTVSNMSPEDSSIYLCSVEEIRKTQYFGPGTRLLVL.

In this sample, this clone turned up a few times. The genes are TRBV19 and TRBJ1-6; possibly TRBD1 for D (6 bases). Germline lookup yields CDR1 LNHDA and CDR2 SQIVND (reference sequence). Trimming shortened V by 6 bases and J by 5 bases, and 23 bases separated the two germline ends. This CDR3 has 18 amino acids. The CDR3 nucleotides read TGTGCCAGTAGCTCTGCCAGGGGCAAGGTTACCGATAATTCACCCCTCCACTTT. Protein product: CASSSARGKVTDNSPLHF.

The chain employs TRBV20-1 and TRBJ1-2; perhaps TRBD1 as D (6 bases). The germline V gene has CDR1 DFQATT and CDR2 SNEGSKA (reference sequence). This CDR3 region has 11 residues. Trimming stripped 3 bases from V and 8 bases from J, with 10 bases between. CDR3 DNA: TGCAGTGCTAGCAGGGGTCGGGGCTACACCTTC. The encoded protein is CSASRGRGYTF.

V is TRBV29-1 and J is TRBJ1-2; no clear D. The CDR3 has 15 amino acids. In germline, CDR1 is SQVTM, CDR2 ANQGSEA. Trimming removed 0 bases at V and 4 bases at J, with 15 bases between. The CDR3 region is CSVEDPPGIGYGYTF. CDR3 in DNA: TGCAGCGTTGAAGACCCACCGGGGATTGGCTATGGCTACACCTTC.

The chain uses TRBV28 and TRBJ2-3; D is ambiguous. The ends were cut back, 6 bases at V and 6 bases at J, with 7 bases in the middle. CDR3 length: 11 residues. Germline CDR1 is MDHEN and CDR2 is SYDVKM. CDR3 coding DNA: TGTGCCAGCAGCCCCAAGGATACGCAGTATTTT. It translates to CASSPKDTQYF.

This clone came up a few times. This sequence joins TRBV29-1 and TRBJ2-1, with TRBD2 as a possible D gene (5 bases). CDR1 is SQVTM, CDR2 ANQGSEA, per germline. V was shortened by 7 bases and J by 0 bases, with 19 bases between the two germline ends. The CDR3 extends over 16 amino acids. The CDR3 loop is CSARRGSGRSYNEQFF. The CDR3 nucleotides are TGCAGCGCACGTCGAGGGAGTGGACGCTCCTACAATGAGCAGTTCTTC.

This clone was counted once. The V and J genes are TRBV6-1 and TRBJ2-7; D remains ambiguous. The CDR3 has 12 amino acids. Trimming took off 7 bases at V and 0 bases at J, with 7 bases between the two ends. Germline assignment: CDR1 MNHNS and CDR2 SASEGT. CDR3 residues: CASTPSSYEQYF. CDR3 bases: TGTGCCAGCACGCCCAGCTCCTACGAGCAGTACTTC.

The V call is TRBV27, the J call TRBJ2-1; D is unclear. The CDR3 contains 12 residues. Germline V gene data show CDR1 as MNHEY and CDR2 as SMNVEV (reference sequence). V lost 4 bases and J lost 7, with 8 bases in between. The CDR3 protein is CASSSRTNEQFF. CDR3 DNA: TGTGCCAGCAGTTCGCGAACTAATGAGCAGTTCTTC.

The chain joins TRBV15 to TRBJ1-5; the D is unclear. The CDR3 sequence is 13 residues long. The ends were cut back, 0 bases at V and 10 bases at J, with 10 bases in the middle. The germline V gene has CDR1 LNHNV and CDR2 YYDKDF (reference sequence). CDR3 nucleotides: TGTGCCACCAGCAGAGATCTGATGGGCCCCCAGCATTTT. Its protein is CATSRDLMGPQHF.

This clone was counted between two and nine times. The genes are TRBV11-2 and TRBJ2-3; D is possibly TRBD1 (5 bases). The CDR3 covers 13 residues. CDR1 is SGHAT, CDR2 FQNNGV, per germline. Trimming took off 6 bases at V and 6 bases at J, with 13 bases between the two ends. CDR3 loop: CASSSYSGDTQYF. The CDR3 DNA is TGTGCCAGCAGTTCCTACTCAGGGGATACGCAGTATTTT. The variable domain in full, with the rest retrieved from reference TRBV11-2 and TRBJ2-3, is EAGVAQSPRYKIIEKRQSVAFWCNPISGHATLYWYQQILGQGPKLLIQFQNNGVVDDSQLPKDRFSAERLKGVDSTLKIQPAKLEDSAVYLCASSSYSGDTQYFGPGTRLTVL.

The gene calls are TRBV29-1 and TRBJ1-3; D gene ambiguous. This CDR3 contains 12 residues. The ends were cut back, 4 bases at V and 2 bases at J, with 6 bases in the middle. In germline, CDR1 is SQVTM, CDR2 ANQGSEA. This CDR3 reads CSVGGTGNTIYF. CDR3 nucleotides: TGCAGCGTTGGCGGGACTGGAAACACCATATATTTT.

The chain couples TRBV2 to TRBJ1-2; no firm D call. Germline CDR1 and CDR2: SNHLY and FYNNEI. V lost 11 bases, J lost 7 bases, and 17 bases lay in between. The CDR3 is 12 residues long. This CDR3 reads CAGAQVPPGYTF. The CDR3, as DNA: TGTGCCGGAGCCCAGGTGCCTCCTGGCTACACCTTC.

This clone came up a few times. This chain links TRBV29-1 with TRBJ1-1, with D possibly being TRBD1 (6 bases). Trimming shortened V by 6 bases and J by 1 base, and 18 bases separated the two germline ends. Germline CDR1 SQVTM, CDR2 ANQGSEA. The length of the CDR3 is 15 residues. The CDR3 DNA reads TGCAGCGTGTACAATACAGGGAGGGGGAACACTGAAGCTTTCTTT. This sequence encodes CSVYNTGRGNTEAFF.

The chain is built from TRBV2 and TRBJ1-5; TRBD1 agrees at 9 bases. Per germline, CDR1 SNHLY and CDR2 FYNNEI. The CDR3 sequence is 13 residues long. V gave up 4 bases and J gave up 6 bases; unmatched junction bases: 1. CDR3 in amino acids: CASSVQGAQPQHF. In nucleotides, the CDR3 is TGTGCCAGCAGTGTACAGGGGGCTCAGCCCCAGCATTTT. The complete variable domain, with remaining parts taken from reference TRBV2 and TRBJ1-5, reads EPEVTQTPSHQVTQMGQEVILRCVPISNHLYFYWYRQILGQKVEFLVSFYNNEISEKSEIFDDQFSVERPDGSNFTLKIRSTKLEDSAMYFCASSVQGAQPQHFGDGTRLSIL.

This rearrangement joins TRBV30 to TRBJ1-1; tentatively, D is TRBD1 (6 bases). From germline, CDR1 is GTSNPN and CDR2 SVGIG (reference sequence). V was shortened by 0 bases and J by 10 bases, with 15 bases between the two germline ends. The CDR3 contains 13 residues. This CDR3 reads CAWSVPSRGGAFF. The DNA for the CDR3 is TGTGCCTGGAGTGTACCGAGTAGAGGGGGAGCTTTCTTT.

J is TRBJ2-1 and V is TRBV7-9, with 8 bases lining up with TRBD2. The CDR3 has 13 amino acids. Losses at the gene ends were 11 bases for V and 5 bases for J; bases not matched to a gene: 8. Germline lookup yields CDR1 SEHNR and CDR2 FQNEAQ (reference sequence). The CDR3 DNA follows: TGTGCCGGCCTACGGGGGGGAAACAATGAGCAGTTCTTC. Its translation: CAGLRGGNNEQFF.

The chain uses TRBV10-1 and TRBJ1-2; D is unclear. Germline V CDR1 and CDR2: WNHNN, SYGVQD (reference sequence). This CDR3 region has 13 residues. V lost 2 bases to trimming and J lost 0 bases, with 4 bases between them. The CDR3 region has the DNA TGCGCCAGCAGTGAGGGATCTAACTATGGCTACACCTTC. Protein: CASSEGSNYGYTF.

The CDR3 spells CASNRQENRGYTF. The CDR3 region has the DNA TGCGCCAGCAATCGACAGGAAAACCGTGGCTACACCTTC. The chain has TRBV23-1 and TRBJ1-2; D possibly corresponds to TRBD1 (6 bases). Being an ORF, TRBV23-1 has a function that is uncertain. The V gene lost 7 bases and the J gene lost 7 bases, with 16 bases spanning the gap. CDR3 length: 13 amino acids.

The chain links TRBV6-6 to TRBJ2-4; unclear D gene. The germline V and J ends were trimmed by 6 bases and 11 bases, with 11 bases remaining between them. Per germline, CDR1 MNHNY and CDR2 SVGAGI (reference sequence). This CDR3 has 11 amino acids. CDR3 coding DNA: TGTGCCAGCAGCTTGCCGGGCGTTCAGTACTTC. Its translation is CASSLPGVQYF.

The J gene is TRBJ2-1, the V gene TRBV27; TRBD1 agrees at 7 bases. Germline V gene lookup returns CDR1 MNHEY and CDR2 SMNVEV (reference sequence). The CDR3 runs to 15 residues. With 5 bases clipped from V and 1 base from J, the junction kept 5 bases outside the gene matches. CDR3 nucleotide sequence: TGTGCCAGCAGTACTGGGACAGTATCCTACAATGAGCAGTTCTTC. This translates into CASSTGTVSYNEQFF.

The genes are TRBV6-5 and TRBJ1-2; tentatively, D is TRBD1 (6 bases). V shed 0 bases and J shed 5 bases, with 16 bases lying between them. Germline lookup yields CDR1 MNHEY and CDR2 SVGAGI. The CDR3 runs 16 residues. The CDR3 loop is CASSYSSAGQSYGYTF. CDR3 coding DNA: TGTGCCAGCAGTTACTCGAGCGCCGGACAGTCGTATGGCTACACCTTC.

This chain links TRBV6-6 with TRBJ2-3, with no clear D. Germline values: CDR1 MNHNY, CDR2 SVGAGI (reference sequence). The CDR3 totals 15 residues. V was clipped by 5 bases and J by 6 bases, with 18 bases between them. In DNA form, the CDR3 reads TGTGCCAGCAGTAACCGGCCTCGATTGGGTGATACGCAGTATTTT. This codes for CASSNRPRLGDTQYF.

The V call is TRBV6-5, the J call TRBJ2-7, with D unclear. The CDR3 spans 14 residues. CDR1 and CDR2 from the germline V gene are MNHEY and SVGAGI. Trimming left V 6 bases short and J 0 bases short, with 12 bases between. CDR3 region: CASSRDTTSYEQYF. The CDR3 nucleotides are TGTGCCAGCAGCCGAGACACAACCTCCTACGAGCAGTACTTC.

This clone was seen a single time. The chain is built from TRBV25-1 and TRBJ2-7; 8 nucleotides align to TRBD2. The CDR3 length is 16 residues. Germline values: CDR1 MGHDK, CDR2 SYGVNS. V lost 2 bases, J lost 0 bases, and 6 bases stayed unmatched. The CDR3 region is CASSEMSGSYSYEQYF. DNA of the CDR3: TGTGCCAGCAGTGAAATGAGCGGGAGTTACTCCTACGAGCAGTACTTC.

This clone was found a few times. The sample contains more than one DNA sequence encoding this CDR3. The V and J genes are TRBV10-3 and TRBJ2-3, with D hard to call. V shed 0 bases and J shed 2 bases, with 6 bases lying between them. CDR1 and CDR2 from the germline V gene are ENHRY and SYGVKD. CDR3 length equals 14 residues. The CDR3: CAISESGSTDTQYF. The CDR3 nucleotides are TGTGCCATCAGTGAGTCGGGTTCCACAGATACGCAGTATTTT.

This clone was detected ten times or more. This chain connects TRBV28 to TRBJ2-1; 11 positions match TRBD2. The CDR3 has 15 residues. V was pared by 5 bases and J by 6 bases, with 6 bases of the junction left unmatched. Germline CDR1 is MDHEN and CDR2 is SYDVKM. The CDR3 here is CASSPLAGGSNEQFF. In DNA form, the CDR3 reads TGTGCCAGCAGTCCTCTAGCGGGAGGATCCAATGAGCAGTTCTTC. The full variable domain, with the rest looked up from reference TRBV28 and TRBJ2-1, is DVKVTQSSRYLVKRTGEKVFLECVQDMDHENMFWYRQDPGLGLRLIYFSYDVKMKEKGDIPEGYSVSREKKERFSLILESASTNQTSMYLCASSPLAGGSNEQFFGPGTRLTVL.

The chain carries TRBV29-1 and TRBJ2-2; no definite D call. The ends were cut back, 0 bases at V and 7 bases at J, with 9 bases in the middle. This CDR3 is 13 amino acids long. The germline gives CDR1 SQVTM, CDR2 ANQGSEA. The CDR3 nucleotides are TGCAGCGTTGAAGATCAAAGGGACGGGGAGCTGTTTTTT. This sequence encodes CSVEDQRDGELFF.

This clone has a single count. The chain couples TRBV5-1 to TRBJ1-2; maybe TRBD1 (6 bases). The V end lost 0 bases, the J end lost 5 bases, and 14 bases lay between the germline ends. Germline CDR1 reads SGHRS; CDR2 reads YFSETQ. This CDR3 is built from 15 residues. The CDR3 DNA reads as TGCGCCAGCAGCTTGGATCGTGCAGGGGAGTATGGCTACACCTTC. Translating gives CASSLDRAGEYGYTF.